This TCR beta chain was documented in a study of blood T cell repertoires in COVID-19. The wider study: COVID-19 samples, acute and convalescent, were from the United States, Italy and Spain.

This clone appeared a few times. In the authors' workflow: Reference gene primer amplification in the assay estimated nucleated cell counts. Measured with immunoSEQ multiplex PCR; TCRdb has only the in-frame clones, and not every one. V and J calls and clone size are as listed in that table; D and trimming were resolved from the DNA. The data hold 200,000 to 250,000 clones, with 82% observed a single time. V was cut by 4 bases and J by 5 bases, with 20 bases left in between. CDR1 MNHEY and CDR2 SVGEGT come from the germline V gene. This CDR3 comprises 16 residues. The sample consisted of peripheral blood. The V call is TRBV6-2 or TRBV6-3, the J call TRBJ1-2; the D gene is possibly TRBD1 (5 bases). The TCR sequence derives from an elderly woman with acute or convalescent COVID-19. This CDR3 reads CASSSTSPGLTYGYTF. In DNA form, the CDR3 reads TGTGCCAGCAGTTCCACATCCCCGGGACTGACTTATGGCTACACCTTC.